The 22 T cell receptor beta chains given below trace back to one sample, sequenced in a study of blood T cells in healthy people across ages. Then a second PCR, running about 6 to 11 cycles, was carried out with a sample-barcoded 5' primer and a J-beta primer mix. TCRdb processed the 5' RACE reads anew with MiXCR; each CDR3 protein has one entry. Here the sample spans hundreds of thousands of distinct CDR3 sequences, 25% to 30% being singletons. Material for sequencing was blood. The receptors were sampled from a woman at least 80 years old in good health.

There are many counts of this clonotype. CDR3 nucleotide sequence: TGTGCCAGCAGCTCAAGCCGGGACAGGGTGGAGACCCAGTACTTC. Translated, it gives CASSSSRDRVETQYF. This chain links TRBV11-2 with TRBJ2-5; TRBD1 matches 9 bases. CDR3 size: 15 residues. The germline V gene has CDR1 SGHAT and CDR2 FQNNGV. Trimming at V came to 4 bases and at J to 5 bases, leaving 8 bases not matched to a gene.

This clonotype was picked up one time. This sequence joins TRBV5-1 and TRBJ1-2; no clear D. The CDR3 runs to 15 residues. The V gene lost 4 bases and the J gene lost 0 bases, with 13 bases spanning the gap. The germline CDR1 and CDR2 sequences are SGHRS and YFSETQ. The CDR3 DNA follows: TGCGCCAGCAGCCCCCCGGACGGAGCTAACTATGGCTACACCTTC. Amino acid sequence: CASSPPDGANYGYTF.

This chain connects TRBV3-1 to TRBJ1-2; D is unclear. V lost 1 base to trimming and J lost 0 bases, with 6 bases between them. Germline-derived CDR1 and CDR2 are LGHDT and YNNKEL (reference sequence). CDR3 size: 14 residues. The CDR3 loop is CASSQAVTNYGYTF. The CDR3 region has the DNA TGTGCCAGCAGCCAAGCGGTTACTAACTATGGCTACACCTTC.

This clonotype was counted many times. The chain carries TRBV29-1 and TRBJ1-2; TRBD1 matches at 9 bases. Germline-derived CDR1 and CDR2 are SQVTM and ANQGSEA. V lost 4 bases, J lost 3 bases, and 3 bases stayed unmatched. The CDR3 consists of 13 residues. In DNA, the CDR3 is TGCAGCGTTGTACAGGGGGCAGACTATGGCTACACCTTC. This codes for CSVVQGADYGYTF.

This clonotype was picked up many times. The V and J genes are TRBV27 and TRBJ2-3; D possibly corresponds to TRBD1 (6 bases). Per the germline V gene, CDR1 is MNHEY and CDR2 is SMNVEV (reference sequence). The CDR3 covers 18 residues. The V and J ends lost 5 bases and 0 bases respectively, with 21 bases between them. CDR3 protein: CASSLITGRYRSTDTQYF. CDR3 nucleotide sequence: TGTGCCAGCAGTCTGATTACAGGGCGATACCGTAGCACAGATACGCAGTATTTT.

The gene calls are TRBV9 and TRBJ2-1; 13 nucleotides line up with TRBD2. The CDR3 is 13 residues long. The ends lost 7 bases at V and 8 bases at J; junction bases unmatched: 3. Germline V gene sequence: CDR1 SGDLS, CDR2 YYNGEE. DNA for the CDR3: TGTGCCAGCCGTGGACTAGCGGGGGATGAGCAGTTCTTC. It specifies CASRGLAGDEQFF.

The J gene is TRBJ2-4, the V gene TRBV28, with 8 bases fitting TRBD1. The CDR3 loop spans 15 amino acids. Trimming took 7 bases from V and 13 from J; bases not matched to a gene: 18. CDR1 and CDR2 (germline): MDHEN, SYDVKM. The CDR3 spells CASTLYLGQVNEQYF. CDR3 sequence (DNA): TGTGCCAGCACCCTATACCTGGGACAGGTAAATGAGCAGTACTTC. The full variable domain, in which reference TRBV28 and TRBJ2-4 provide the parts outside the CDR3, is DVKVTQSSRYLVKRTGEKVFLECVQDMDHENMFWYRQDPGLGLRLIYFSYDVKMKEKGDIPEGYSVSREKKERFSLILESASTNQTSMYLCASTLYLGQVNEQYFGAGTRLSVL.

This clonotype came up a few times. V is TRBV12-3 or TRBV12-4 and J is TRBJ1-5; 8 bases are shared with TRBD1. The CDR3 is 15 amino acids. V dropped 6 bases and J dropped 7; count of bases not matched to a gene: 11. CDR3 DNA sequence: TGTGCCAGCAGCACGACAGGGGAGGTTGGGCAGCCCCAGCATTTT. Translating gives CASSTTGEVGQPQHF.

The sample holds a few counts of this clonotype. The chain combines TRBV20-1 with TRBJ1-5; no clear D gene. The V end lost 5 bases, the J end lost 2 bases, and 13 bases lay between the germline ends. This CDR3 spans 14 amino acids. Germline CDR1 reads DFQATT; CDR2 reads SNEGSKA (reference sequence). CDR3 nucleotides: TGCAGTGCTGGACCCGCTGGAGGCAATCAGCCCCAGCATTTT. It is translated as CSAGPAGGNQPQHF.

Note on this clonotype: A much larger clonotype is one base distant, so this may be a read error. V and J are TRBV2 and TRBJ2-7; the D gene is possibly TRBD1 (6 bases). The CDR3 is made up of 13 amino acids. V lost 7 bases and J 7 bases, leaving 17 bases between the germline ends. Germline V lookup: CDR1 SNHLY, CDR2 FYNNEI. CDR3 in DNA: TGTGCCAGCAAATTAACCCGGGACAATGAGCAGTACTTC. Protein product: CASKLTRDNEQYF.

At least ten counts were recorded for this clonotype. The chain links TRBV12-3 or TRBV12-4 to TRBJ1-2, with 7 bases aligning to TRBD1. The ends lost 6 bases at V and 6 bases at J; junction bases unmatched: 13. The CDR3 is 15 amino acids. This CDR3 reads CASRPRNTGDDGYTF. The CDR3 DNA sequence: TGTGCCAGCAGGCCCAGAAATACAGGGGATGATGGCTACACCTTC.

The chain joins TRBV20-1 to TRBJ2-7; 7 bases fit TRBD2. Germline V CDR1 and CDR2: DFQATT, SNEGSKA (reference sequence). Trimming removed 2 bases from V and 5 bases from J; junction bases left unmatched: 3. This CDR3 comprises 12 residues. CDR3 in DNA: TGCAGTGCTAGACTAGCGGACGACGAGCAGTACTTC. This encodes CSARLADDEQYF.

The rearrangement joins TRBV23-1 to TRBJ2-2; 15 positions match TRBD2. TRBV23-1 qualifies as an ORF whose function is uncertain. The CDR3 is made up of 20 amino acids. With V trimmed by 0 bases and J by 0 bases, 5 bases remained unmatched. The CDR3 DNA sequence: TGCGCCAGCAGTCAATCCCCGGGACTAGCGGGGGGCACGAACACCGGGGAGCTGTTTTTT. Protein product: CASSQSPGLAGGTNTGELFF.

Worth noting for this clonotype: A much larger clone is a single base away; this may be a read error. This chain's CDR3 is CASSPILSSYSEQFF. The DNA of the CDR3 is TGTGCCAGCAGCCCAATTCTGAGCTCCTACAGTGAGCAGTTCTTC. This chain uses TRBV14 with TRBJ2-1, with D unresolved. The CDR3 is 15 residues long. Per the germline V gene, CDR1 is SGHDN and CDR2 is FVKESK. Looking up the rest from reference TRBV14 and TRBJ2-1 gives the full variable domain: EAGVTQFPSHSVIEKGQTVTLRCDPISGHDNLYWYRRVMGKEIKFLLHFVKESKQDESGMPNNRFLAERTGGTYSTLKVQPAELEDSGVYFCASSPILSSYSEQFFGPGTRLTVL.

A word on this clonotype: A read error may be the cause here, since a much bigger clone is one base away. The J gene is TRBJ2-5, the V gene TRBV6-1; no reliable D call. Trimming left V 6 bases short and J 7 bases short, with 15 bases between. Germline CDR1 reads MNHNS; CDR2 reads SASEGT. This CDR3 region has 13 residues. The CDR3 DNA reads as TGTGCCAGCAGGGATGGGCTAATTGGGACCCAGTACTTC. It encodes CASRDGLIGTQYF.

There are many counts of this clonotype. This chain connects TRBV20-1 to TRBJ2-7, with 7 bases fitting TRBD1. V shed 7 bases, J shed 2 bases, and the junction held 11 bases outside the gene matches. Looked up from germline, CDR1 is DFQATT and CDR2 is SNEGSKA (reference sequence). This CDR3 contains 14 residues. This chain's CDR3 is CSGSDRALAYEQYF. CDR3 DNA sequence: TGCAGTGGTTCAGACAGGGCCCTTGCCTACGAGCAGTACTTC.

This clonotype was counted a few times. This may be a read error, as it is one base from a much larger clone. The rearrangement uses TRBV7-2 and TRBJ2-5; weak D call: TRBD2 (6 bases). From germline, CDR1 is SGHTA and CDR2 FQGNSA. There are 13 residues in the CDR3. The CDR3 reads CAGSRRLEETQYF. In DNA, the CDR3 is TGTGCCGGCAGCCGACGACTAGAAGAGACCCAGTACTTC.

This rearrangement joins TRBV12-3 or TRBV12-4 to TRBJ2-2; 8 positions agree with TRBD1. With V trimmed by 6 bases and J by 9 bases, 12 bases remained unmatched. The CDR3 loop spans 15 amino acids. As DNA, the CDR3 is TGTGCCAGCAGACCGGACAGGGTGATTAGCCGGGAGCTGTTTTTT. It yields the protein CASRPDRVISRELFF.

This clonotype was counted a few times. In DNA form, the CDR3 reads TGTGCCAGCAGAGGGACCTGGAGCACTGAAGCTTTCTTT. This gives the protein CASRGTWSTEAFF. The rearrangement uses TRBV6-4 and TRBJ1-1; the D gene is possibly TRBD1 (5 bases). CDR1 and CDR2 (germline): MRHNA, SNTAGT. Trimming removed 6 bases from V and 4 bases from J, with 12 bases in between. The CDR3 sequence is 13 residues long.

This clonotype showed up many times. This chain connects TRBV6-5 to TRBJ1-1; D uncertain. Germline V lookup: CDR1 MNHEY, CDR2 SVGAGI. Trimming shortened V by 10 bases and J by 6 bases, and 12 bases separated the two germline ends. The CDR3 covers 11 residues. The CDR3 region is CATLKVSEAFF. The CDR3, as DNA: TGTGCCACTCTTAAGGTCTCTGAAGCTTTCTTT.

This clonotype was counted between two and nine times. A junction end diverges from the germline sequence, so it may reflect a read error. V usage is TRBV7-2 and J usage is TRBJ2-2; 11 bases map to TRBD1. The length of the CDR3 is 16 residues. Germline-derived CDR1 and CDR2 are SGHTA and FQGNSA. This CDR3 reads CASSLVRTGGSGERFF. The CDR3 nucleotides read TGTGCCAGCAGCTTAGTCAGGACAGGGGGCTCCGGGGAGCGGTTTTTT.

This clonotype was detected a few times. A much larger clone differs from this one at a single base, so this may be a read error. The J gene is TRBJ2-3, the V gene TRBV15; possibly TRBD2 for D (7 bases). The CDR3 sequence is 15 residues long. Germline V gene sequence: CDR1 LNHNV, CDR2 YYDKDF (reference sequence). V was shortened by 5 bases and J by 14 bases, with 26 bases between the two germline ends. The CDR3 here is CATSRARGANEKLYF. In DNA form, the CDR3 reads TGTGCCACCAGCCGCGCACGGGGGGCGAATGAAAAACTGTATTTT.